This is a list of T cell receptor beta chains from one sample in a study of cytomegalovirus exposure and HLA in healthy donors. Some clones are missing from TCRdb's copy, which holds only in-frame ones; the method was immunoSEQ multiplex PCR. The profile shows about 270,000 clones, 65% to 85% of them singletons. The sequencing sample was made of PBMCs. The origin of the receptors is a female donor in good health and CMV-seronegative. Each CDR3 is given with its conserved first and last residue. Each record gives: clone size, D gene, J gene, V gene, CDR3 protein, CDR3 DNA. A D gene is named only where the DNA matches it firmly. Not all rows give a size; the values are once, few, many and, for expanded clones, a class.

clone size: .; D gene: TRBD2; J gene: TRBJ2-3; V gene: TRBV19; CDR3 protein: CASRAGGPATQYF; CDR3 DNA: TGTGCCAGTAGAGCGGGAGGGCCTGCTACGCAGTATTTT
clone size: .; D gene: .; J gene: TRBJ2-3; V gene: TRBV21-1; CDR3 protein: CASSNKLAVLSSTDTQYF; CDR3 DNA: TGTGCCAGCAGCAATAAACTAGCGGTTCTTTCTAGCACAGATACGCAGTATTTT
clone size: .; D gene: TRBD2; J gene: TRBJ2-5; V gene: TRBV19; CDR3 protein: CASSTGLGFEAQYF; CDR3 DNA: TGTGCCAGTAGTACCGGACTAGGTTTTGAGGCCCAGTACTTC
clone size: .; D gene: .; J gene: TRBJ2-5; V gene: TRBV28; CDR3 protein: CASSFLSGNQETQYF; CDR3 DNA: TGTGCCAGCAGTTTTTTAAGCGGAAACCAAGAGACCCAGTACTTC
clone size: .; D gene: .; J gene: TRBJ2-7; V gene: TRBV10-1; CDR3 protein: CASSESTSRGEQYF; CDR3 DNA: TGCGCCAGCAGTGAGTCGACGTCTCGGGGCGAGCAGTACTTC
clone size: .; D gene: TRBD2; J gene: TRBJ2-7; V gene: TRBV27; CDR3 protein: CASSPGTMRAEQYF; CDR3 DNA: TGTGCCAGCAGTCCAGGGACTATGAGGGCCGAGCAGTACTTC
clone size: .; D gene: TRBD2; J gene: TRBJ2-5; V gene: TRBV9; CDR3 protein: CASSVVGGGPQETQYF; CDR3 DNA: TGTGCCAGCAGCGTAGTGGGCGGGGGTCCCCAAGAGACCCAGTACTTC
clone size: .; D gene: .; J gene: TRBJ2-3; V gene: TRBV5-1; CDR3 protein: CASSFQEGSTDTQYF; CDR3 DNA: TGCGCCAGCAGCTTTCAGGAGGGTAGCACAGATACGCAGTATTTT
clone size: .; D gene: .; J gene: TRBJ1-1; V gene: TRBV29-1; CDR3 protein: CSAEGGIAEAFF; CDR3 DNA: TGCAGCGCCGAGGGTGGGATCGCTGAAGCTTTCTTT
clone size: .; D gene: .; J gene: TRBJ2-5; V gene: TRBV6-1; CDR3 protein: CASSGVFYTQYF; CDR3 DNA: TGTGCCAGCAGTGGCGTCTTCTACACCCAGTACTTC
clone size: .; D gene: .; J gene: TRBJ2-3; V gene: TRBV19; CDR3 protein: CASSIGSTWLAENRVLTDTQYF; CDR3 DNA: TGTGCCAGTAGTATTGGGTCCACATGGTTGGCCGAAAACAGGGTCCTCACAGATACGCAGTATTTT
clone size: .; D gene: .; J gene: TRBJ2-7; V gene: TRBV6-1; CDR3 protein: CASSRGYEQYF; CDR3 DNA: TGTGCCAGCAGCAGGGGCTACGAGCAGTACTTC
clone size: .; D gene: TRBD1; J gene: TRBJ1-2; V gene: TRBV12-5; CDR3 protein: CASGSPGTGKQDGYTF; CDR3 DNA: TGTGCTAGTGGTTCCCCCGGGACAGGGAAGCAGGATGGCTACACCTTC
clone size: .; D gene: .; J gene: TRBJ1-1; V gene: TRBV2; CDR3 protein: CASILQGNTEAFF; CDR3 DNA: TGTGCCAGCATTCTCCAGGGGAACACTGAAGCTTTCTTT
clone size: .; D gene: TRBD1; J gene: TRBJ1-1; V gene: TRBV2; CDR3 protein: CASSPGTGGEAFF; CDR3 DNA: TGTGCCAGCAGCCCCGGGACAGGGGGCGAGGCTTTCTTT
clone size: .; D gene: TRBD1; J gene: TRBJ2-7; V gene: TRBV5-1; CDR3 protein: CASSSGGVGEQYF; CDR3 DNA: TGCGCCAGCAGCTCAGGGGGAGTGGGGGAGCAGTACTTC
clone size: few; D gene: TRBD2; J gene: TRBJ2-7; V gene: TRBV30; CDR3 protein: CAWTSTTSGRVYGYEQYF; CDR3 DNA: TGTGCCTGGACCTCCACTACTAGCGGGAGGGTCTATGGGTACGAGCAGTACTTC
clone size: .; D gene: TRBD1; J gene: TRBJ2-5; V gene: TRBV5-1; CDR3 protein: CASSPTVGTAQETQYF; CDR3 DNA: TGCGCCAGCAGCCCCACCGTCGGGACAGCCCAAGAGACCCAGTACTTC
clone size: .; D gene: TRBD1; J gene: TRBJ2-1; V gene: TRBV9; CDR3 protein: CASSVVDRGSYNEQFF; CDR3 DNA: TGTGCCAGCAGCGTAGTGGACAGGGGTTCCTACAATGAGCAGTTCTTC
clone size: .; D gene: .; J gene: TRBJ1-5; V gene: TRBV9; CDR3 protein: CASSGGGDQPQHF; CDR3 DNA: TGTGCCAGCAGCGGGGGCGGGGATCAGCCCCAGCATTTT
clone size: once; D gene: TRBD1; J gene: TRBJ2-7; V gene: TRBV6-6; CDR3 protein: CASRPPGQGSYEQYF; CDR3 DNA: TGTGCCAGCAGGCCTCCGGGACAGGGCTCCTACGAGCAGTACTTC
clone size: .; D gene: .; J gene: TRBJ2-3; V gene: TRBV7-9; CDR3 protein: CASSLGQDILVDTQYF; CDR3 DNA: TGTGCCAGCAGCTTAGGACAGGACATTCTGGTGGATACGCAGTATTTT
clone size: .; D gene: TRBD2; J gene: TRBJ2-7; V gene: TRBV28; CDR3 protein: CATGAGLPYEQYF; CDR3 DNA: TGTGCCACCGGAGCGGGACTACCCTACGAGCAGTACTTC
clone size: once; D gene: .; J gene: TRBJ2-1; V gene: TRBV11-2; CDR3 protein: CASSFRDLHNEQFF; CDR3 DNA: TGTGCCAGCAGCTTCCGGGACTTACACAATGAGCAGTTCTTC
clone size: .; D gene: .; J gene: TRBJ2-1; V gene: TRBV7-9; CDR3 protein: CASSPRTESYNEQFF; CDR3 DNA: TGTGCCAGCAGCCCGCGGACAGAAAGCTACAATGAGCAGTTCTTC
clone size: once; D gene: .; J gene: TRBJ2-1; V gene: TRBV11-3; CDR3 protein: CASSLGSEQFF; CDR3 DNA: TGTGCCAGCAGCTTAGGCAGTGAGCAGTTCTTC